At least ten counts were recorded for the clone carrying this TCR beta chain. This entry belongs to a study of T cells in Graves' hyperthyroidism and ophthalmopathy. Germline V CDR1 and CDR2: SEHNR, FQNEAQ (reference sequence). V was trimmed by 5 bases and J by 5 bases, leaving 12 bases between them. The CDR3 length is 13 residues. There were TCR beta CDR3 regions amplified from RNA transcripts. In the first-round RT-PCR of the TCR CDR3, the HTBI primer set was used. One entry per CDR3 protein, called by TCRdb with MiXCR from the multiplex PCR reads. The sample records under 350,000 distinct CDR3 sequences, roughly 21% being singletons.

The clonotype was recovered from a woman aged 45-65 years with Graves' hyperthyroidism. Material for sequencing was blood. This chain joins TRBV7-9 and TRBJ2-5; a possible D gene is TRBD2 (6 bases). Here the CDR3 DNA reads TGTGCCAGCAGCCCGCGGGGAAAGGAGACCCAGTACTTC. It specifies CASSPRGKETQYF. The whole variable domain, filled in from reference TRBV7-9 and TRBJ2-5, reads DTGVSQNPRHKITKRGQNVTFRCDPISEHNRLYWYRQTLGQGPEFLTYFQNEAQLEKSRLLSDRFSAERPKGSFSTLEIQRTEQGDSAMYLCASSPRGKETQYFGPGTRLLVL.